The source of this T cell receptor (beta chain) is a study of cytomegalovirus exposure and HLA in healthy donors. Use of 60 Vbeta and 13 Jbeta primers characterized the PCR. Measured with immunoSEQ multiplex PCR; TCRdb has only the in-frame clones, and not every one. Seen here are under 150,000 clones, roughly 79% observed once, and the top ten hold 3% to 4%. This clone was seen a single time. Trimming left V 10 bases short and J 1 base short, with 8 bases between. This CDR3 spans 12 amino acids. Germline-derived CDR1 and CDR2 are MDHEN and SYDVKM. This clonotype was obtained from a woman aged 30 to 39 in good health and CMV-seronegative. Material for sequencing was PBMCs. The chain joins TRBV28 to TRBJ1-5; D may be TRBD1 (6 bases). CDR3: CATQGSNQPQHF. CDR3 bases: TGTGCCACCCAGGGGAGCAATCAGCCCCAGCATTTT.